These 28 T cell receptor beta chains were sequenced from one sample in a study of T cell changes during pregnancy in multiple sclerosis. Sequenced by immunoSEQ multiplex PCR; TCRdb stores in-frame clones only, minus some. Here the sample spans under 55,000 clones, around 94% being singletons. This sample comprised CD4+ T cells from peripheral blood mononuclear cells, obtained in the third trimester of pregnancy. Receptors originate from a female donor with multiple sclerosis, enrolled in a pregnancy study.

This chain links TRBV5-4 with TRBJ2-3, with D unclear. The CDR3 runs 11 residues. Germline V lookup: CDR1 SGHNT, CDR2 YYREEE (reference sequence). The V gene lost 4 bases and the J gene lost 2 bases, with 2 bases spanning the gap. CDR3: CASSLTDTQYF. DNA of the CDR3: TGTGCCAGCAGCCTCACAGATACGCAGTATTTT.

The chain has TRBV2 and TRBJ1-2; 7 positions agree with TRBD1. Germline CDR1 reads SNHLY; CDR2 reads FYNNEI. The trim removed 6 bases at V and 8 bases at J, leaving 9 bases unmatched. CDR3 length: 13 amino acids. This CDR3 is CASSLGTVIGYTF. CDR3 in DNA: TGTGCCAGCAGCTTAGGGACAGTAATCGGCTACACCTTC.

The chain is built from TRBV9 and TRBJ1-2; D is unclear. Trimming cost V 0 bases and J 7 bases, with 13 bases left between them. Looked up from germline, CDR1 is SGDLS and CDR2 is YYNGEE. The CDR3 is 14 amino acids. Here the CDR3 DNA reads TGTGCCAGCAGCGTAGGAGGGATAGTCGGTGGCTACACCTTC. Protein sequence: CASSVGGIVGGYTF. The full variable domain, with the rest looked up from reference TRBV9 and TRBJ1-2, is DSGVTQTPKHLITATGQRVTLRCSPRSGDLSVYWYQQSLDQGLQFLIQYYNGEERAKGNILERFSAQQFPDLHSELNLSSLELGDSALYFCASSVGGIVGGYTFGSGTRLTVV.

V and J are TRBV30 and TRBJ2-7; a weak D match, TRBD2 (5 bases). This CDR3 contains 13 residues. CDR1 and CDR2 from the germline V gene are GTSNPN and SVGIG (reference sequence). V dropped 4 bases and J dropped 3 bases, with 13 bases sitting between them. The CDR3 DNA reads TGTGCCTGGAAGACATCCGGGGTCTACGAGCAGTACTTC. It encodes CAWKTSGVYEQYF.

The CDR3, as DNA: TGTGCCATCGGTGGCAGGGATGTGCAAGAGACCCAGTACTTC. This gives the protein CAIGGRDVQETQYF. The V and J genes are TRBV6-5 and TRBJ2-5; a possible D gene is TRBD1 (5 bases). V lost 10 bases, J lost 2 bases, and 17 bases lay in between. The germline gives CDR1 MNHEY, CDR2 SVGAGI. This CDR3 contains 14 residues.

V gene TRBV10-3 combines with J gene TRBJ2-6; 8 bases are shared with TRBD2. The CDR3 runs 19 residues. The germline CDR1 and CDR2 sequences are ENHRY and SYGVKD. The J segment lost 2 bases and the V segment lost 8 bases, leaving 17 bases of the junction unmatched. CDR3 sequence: CAISSYSGGKGTGANVLTF. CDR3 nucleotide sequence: TGTGCCATCTCGTCTTATTCGGGGGGGAAGGGGACTGGGGCCAACGTCCTGACTTTC.

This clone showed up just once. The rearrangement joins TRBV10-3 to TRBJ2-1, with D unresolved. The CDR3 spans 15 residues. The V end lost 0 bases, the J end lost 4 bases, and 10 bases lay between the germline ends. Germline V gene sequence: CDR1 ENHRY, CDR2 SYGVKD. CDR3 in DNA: TGTGCCATCAGTGAGTCGGCAGGTCTTTACAATGAGCAGTTCTTC. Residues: CAISESAGLYNEQFF.

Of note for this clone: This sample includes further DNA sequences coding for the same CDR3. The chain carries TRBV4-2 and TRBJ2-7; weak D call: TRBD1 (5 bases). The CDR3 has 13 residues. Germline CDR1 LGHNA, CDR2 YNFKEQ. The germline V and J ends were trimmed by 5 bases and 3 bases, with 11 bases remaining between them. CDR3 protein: CASSYRQDYEQYF. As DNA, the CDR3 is TGTGCCAGCAGCTACAGGCAGGACTACGAGCAGTACTTC.

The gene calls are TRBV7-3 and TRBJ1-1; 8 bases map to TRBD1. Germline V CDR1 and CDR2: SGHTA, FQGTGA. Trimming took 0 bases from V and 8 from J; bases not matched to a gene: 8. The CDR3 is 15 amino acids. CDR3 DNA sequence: TGTGCCAGCAGCTTAACGGGGGAGACAGGGGACGAAGCTTTCTTT. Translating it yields CASSLTGETGDEAFF.

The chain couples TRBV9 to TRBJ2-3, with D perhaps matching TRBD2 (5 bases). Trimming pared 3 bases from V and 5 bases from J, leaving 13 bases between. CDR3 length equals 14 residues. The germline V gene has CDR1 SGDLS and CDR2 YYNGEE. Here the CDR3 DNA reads TGTGCCAGCAGCGCAGGAGGTTTCGGAGATACGCAGTATTTT. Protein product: CASSAGGFGDTQYF.

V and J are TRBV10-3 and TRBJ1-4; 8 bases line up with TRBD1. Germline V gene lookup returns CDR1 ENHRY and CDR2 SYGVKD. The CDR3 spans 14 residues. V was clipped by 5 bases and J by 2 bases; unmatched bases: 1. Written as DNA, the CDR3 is TGTGCCATCAGTAGGGACAGGACTAATGAAAAACTGTTTTTT. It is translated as CAISRDRTNEKLFF.

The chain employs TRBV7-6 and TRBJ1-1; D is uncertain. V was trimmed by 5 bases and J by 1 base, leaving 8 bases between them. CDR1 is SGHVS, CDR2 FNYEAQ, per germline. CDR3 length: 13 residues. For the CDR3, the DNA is TGTGCCAGCAGCGGTAGATCGAACACTGAAGCTTTCTTT. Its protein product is CASSGRSNTEAFF.

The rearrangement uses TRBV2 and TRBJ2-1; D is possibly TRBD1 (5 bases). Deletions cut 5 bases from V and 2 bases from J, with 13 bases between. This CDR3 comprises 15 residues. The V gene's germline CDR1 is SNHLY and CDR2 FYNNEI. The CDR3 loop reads CASSRSGQTYNEQFF. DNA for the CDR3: TGTGCCAGCAGTCGATCCGGACAAACCTACAATGAGCAGTTCTTC.

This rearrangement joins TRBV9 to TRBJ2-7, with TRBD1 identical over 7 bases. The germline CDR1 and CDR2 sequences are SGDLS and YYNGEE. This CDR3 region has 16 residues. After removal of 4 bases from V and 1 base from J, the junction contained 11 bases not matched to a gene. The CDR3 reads CASSPWGGTVSYEQYF. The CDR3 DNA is TGTGCCAGCAGCCCTTGGGGTGGGACAGTATCCTACGAGCAGTACTTC.

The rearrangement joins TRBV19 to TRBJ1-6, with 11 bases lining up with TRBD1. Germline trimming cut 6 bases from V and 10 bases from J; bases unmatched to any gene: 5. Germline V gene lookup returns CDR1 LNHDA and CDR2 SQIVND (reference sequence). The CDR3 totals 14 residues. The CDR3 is CASRGTGGMSPLHF. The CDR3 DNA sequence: TGTGCCAGTAGGGGGACAGGGGGGATGTCACCCCTCCACTTT.

CDR3 sequence reads: CASRRTGEQYF. CDR3 coding DNA: TGTGCCAGCAGGAGAACCGGGGAGCAGTACTTC. This chain links TRBV11-1 with TRBJ2-7; D unclear. V was pared by 6 bases and J by 7 bases, with 10 bases between. The germline CDR1 and CDR2 sequences are SGHAT and FQDESV (reference sequence). This CDR3 is 11 amino acids long.

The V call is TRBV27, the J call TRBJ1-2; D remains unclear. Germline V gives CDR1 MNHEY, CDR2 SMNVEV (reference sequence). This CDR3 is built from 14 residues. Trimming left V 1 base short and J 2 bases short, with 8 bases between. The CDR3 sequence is CASSLFGQNYGYTF. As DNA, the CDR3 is TGTGCCAGCAGTTTATTTGGGCAGAACTATGGCTACACCTTC.

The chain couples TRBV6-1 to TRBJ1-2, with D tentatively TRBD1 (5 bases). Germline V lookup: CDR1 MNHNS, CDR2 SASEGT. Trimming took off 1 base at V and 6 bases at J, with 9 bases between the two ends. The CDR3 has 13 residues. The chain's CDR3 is CASSEGPGHGYTF. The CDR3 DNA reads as TGTGCCAGCAGTGAAGGACCAGGGCATGGCTACACCTTC.

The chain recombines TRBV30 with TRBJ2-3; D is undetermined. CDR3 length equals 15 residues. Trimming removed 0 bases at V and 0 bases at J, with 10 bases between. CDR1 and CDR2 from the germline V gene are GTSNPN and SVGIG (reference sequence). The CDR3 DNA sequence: TGTGCCTGGAGTGTGGCGGCTCCGAGCACAGATACGCAGTATTTT. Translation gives CAWSVAAPSTDTQYF.

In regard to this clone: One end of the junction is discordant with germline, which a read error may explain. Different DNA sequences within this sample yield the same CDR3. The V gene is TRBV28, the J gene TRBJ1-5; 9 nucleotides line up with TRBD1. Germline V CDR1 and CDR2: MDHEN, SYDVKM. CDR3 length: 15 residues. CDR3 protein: CASSFPGQGAQPQHF. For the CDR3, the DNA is TGTGCTAGCAGTTTCCCGGGACAGGGAGCTCAGCCCCAGCATTTT.

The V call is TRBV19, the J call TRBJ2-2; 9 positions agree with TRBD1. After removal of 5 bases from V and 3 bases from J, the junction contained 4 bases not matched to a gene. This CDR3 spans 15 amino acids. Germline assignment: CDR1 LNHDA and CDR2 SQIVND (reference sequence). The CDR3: CASSSQGADTGELFF. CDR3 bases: TGTGCCAGTAGTTCACAGGGGGCGGACACCGGGGAGCTGTTTTTT.

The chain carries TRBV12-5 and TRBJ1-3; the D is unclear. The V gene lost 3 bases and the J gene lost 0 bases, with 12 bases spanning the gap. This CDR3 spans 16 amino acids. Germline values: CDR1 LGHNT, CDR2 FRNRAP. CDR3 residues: CASGLFRLLSGNTIYF. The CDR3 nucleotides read TGTGCTAGTGGTTTATTCCGATTACTCTCTGGAAACACCATATATTTT.

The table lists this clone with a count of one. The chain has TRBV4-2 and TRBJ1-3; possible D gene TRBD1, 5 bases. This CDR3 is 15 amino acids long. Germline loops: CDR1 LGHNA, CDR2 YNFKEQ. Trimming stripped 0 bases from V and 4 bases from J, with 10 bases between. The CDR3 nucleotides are TGTGCCAGCAGCCAAGATACAGGCCCGGGAAACACCATATATTTT. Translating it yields CASSQDTGPGNTIYF.

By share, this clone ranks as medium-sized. The CDR3 protein is CASSPGQFGYTF. The CDR3 DNA reads as TGTGCCAGCAGCCCTGGACAGTTTGGCTACACCTTC. This chain joins TRBV7-9 and TRBJ1-2, with D tentatively TRBD1 (6 bases). CDR1 SEHNR and CDR2 FQNEAQ come from the germline V gene (reference sequence). V was cut by 5 bases and J by 7 bases, with 11 bases left in between. The CDR3 runs 12 residues.

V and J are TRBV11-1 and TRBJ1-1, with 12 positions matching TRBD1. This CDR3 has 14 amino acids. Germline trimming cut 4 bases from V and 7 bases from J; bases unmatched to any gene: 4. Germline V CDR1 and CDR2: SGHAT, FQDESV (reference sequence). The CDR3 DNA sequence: TGTGCCAGCAGCTCGGGACAGGGGGCTAATGAAGCTTTCTTT. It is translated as CASSSGQGANEAFF.

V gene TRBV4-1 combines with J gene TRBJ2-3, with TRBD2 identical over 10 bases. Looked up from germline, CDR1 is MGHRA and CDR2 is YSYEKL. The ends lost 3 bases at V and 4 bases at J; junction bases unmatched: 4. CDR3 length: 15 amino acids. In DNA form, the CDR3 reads TGCGCCAGCAGCCAGGGAACTAGCGGGGCAGATACGCAGTATTTT. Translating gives CASSQGTSGADTQYF.

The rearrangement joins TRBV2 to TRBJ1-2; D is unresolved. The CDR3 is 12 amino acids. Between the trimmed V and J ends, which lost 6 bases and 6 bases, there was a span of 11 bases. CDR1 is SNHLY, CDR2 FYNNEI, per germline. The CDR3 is CASRSREDGYTF. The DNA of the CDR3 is TGTGCCAGCAGATCCCGGGAGGATGGCTACACCTTC.

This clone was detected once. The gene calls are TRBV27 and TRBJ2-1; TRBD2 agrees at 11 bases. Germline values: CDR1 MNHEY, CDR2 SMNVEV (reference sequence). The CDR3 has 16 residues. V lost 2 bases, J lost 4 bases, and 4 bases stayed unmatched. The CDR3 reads CASSLRLAGPYNEQFF. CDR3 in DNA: TGTGCCAGCAGTTTACGACTAGCGGGACCGTACAATGAGCAGTTCTTC.